This T cell receptor beta chain originates from a study of blood T cells in healthy people across ages (dated by TCRdb to about 2015). The study in broad terms: In model experiments, roughly one uniquely barcoded TCR beta cDNA molecule per two T cells was captured by template switching. Using deep sequencing normalized with unique cDNA molecular identifiers, the study measured how TCR beta repertoire diversity changes with age. The donors were divided into four age groups: young (average around 15 years), middle-aged (approximately 41), aged (about 60) and long-lived (roughly 82). To avoid experimental bias, donors of different ages were distributed randomly across sequencing lanes. Using the same blood draw, the study looked at two additional independent replicas of 1 million unique cDNA reads for two donors, one aged 18 to 30 and the other aged 80 or older. Points the paper makes about the study in general: Observed TCR beta diversity correlated strongly with the percentage of naive T cells measured by flow cytometry. Because profiling used bulk unsorted PBMCs, naive and antigen-experienced compartments could not be compared conclusively. The CMV infection status of donors was not known, potentially confounding age-related changes in expanded clonotypes. The long-lived group showed more naive CD4+ T cells, fewer expanded clones and increased TCR diversity than the aged group, suggesting age selection. Total diversity estimates from one million sequenced T cells were considered lower bounds and underestimates. As age increased, observed TCR beta diversity per million T cells dropped in a roughly linear way, and a significant reduction was already evident by age approximately 40.

About this clonotype: Its antigen remains unidentified. It has no much larger one-base neighbor in the sample; base qualities were not kept.

Library creation used 5' RACE. Instrument used: Illumina HiSeq 2500. The second PCR ran for about 6 to 11 cycles and used a J-beta primer mix along with a sample-barcoded 5' primer. A unique molecular identifier was introduced onto each TCR beta cDNA molecule by a template-switch 5' adaptor carrying 12 random nucleotides. Each sample yielded at least 2.5 million CDR3-containing paired-end reads. The Mint cDNA synthesis kit, primed by a TRBC-specific oligonucleotide, was used to synthesize first-strand cDNA from all RNA. After uracil-DNA glycosylase treatment, a first 18-cycle PCR used universal primers M1SS and BC2_uni_R on all cDNA. The source study handled its data this way. For normalization, 1 million high-quality reads, each with a distinct molecular identifier, were randomly selected from each sample. Instead of being binned into consensus sequences, reads with shared molecular identifiers were discarded. MiTCR, set to a Q25 quality threshold and the strictest error-elimination algorithm, was used for CDR3 identification, clonotype clustering and error correction. A nonparametric unseen species model with Euler transformation was used to estimate lower-bound total TCR beta diversity. The raw public data were reprocessed by TCRdb itself: fastp quality trimming at Q25, MiXCR clonotype calling, in-frame beta chains only. One record per CDR3 amino acid sequence lists the most common genes and DNA. The authors' filters were not applied to this entry. For this sample there are hundreds of thousands of distinct CDR3 sequences; roughly 43% appear just once. The ten largest account for around 30% of the sample.

Inclusive of the bounding cysteine and phenylalanine, the CDR3 is 15 residues long. The CDR3 DNA has 45 bases and is translated from base 1. The germline V gene (reference sequence) yields MNHNY for CDR1 and SVGAGI for CDR2. At the junction V is shortened by 2 bases and J by 4 bases, with 11 bases in between. The donors were 40 or so Caucasian individuals from Russia, aged roughly 6 to 100 years, who were systemically healthy. Approximately 9 milliliters of peripheral blood were collected from each donor into EDTA-treated Vacutainer tubes. Ficoll-Paque density-gradient centrifugation was used to isolate PBMCs, with at least 6.5 million obtained per sample. Total RNA, at least 5 micrograms per sample, was extracted from PBMCs with Trizol reagent. Naive CD45RAhigh/CD27high T cell percentages were measured by flow cytometry on a PBMC aliquot from every donor.

Sequenced input: blood. The source of this sequence is a man older than 75 in good health. Recombination joined TRBV6-6 with TRBJ2-2, and the D gene may be TRBD2, 6 bases matching. The bases are TGTGCCAGCAGTTACCTAGCGTCGGGCACCGGGGAGCTGTTTTTT. Its coded protein is CASSYLASGTGELFF.